The next 8 T cell receptor beta chains were all read from a single sample in a study of blood T cell repertoires in COVID-19. Some clones are missing from TCRdb's copy, which holds only in-frame ones; the method was immunoSEQ multiplex PCR. The table lists roughly 400,000 clones, about 90% of them singletons, with 1.5% to 2% in the top ten. Sequencing was done on a sample of PBMCs or T cells enriched from blood (not recorded which). Receptor source: a woman under 40 who had recovered from COVID-19.

This clone has more than one count but fewer than ten. The rearrangement links TRBV9 to TRBJ1-2; weak D call: TRBD1 (6 bases). Germline V lookup: CDR1 SGDLS, CDR2 YYNGEE. V shed 4 bases and J shed 8 bases, with 24 bases lying between them. The CDR3 is 16 amino acids. The CDR3 here is CASSLTLQGWGGGYTF. The CDR3 bases are TGTGCCAGCAGCCTCACTTTGCAGGGGTGGGGCGGGGGCTACACCTTC.

The chain is built from TRBV7-9 and TRBJ1-1; the D gene is possibly TRBD1 (5 bases). V dropped 2 bases and J dropped 7 bases, with 11 bases sitting between them. Germline values: CDR1 SEHNR, CDR2 FQNEAQ (reference sequence). The CDR3 has 13 residues. CDR3 sequence: CASSLSGQSEAFF. Here the CDR3 DNA reads TGTGCCAGCAGCTTATCAGGACAAAGTGAAGCTTTCTTT.

The chain employs TRBV5-4 and TRBJ2-5; TRBD2 matches at 8 bases. Looked up from germline, CDR1 is SGHNT and CDR2 is YYREEE (reference sequence). The CDR3 consists of 14 residues. Trimming removed 5 bases from V and 5 bases from J; junction bases left unmatched: 8. The CDR3 region has the DNA TGTGCCAGCAGTTTGAGCGGGAGTGGTGAGACCCAGTACTTC. Translated: CASSLSGSGETQYF.

This clone was detected only a few times. This chain connects TRBV30 to TRBJ1-1; 7 nucleotides align to TRBD1. Trimming took 3 bases from V and 3 from J; bases not matched to a gene: 16. The CDR3 has 17 residues. From germline, CDR1 is GTSNPN and CDR2 SVGIG (reference sequence). Here the CDR3 reads CAWSGVQGGRRDTEAFF. The CDR3 DNA is TGTGCCTGGAGCGGGGTCCAGGGGGGACGACGGGACACTGAAGCTTTCTTT.

This CDR3 is CASSSPGGYEQYF. CDR3 sequence (DNA): TGTGCCAGCAGCTCCCCAGGAGGTTACGAGCAGTACTTC. The J gene is TRBJ2-7, the V gene TRBV7-6; D perhaps matches TRBD2 (5 bases). V was pared by 4 bases and J by 4 bases, with 11 bases between. Germline V gene sequence: CDR1 SGHVS, CDR2 FNYEAQ. The CDR3 is made up of 13 amino acids.

V gene TRBV20-1 combines with J gene TRBJ2-7; tentative D call: TRBD2 (5 bases). The V end was cut by 3 bases, the J end by 7 bases, with 10 bases between. The CDR3 runs 11 residues. The germline CDR1 and CDR2 sequences are DFQATT and SNEGSKA (reference sequence). This chain's CDR3 is CSASRPGEQYF. The CDR3 DNA sequence: TGCAGTGCTAGCCGTCCGGGGGAGCAGTACTTC.

In regard to this clone: Being one base from a much bigger clone, this may be a read error. Other DNA variants within this sample encode the same CDR3. The chain has TRBV5-4 and TRBJ1-3, with a weak D call TRBD1 (5 bases). Germline V gene lookup returns CDR1 SGHNT and CDR2 YYREEE (reference sequence). The CDR3 sequence is 15 residues long. The V gene lost 0 bases and the J gene lost 0 bases, with 7 bases spanning the gap. In nucleotides, the CDR3 is TGTGCCAGCAGCTTGGACAGGCGCTCTGGAAACACCATATATTTT. Protein: CASSLDRRSGNTIYF.

The V gene is TRBV28, the J gene TRBJ1-2, with D maybe TRBD1 (5 bases). V was shortened by 10 bases and J by 1 base, with 10 bases between the two germline ends. Germline CDR1 is MDHEN and CDR2 is SYDVKM. The CDR3 has 12 residues. In DNA form, the CDR3 reads TGTGCCACGAGAGACAGTAACTATGGCTACACCTTC. It yields the protein CATRDSNYGYTF.